The 27 T cell receptor beta chains below were found in one sample sequenced in a study of blood T cell repertoires in COVID-19. Libraries were prepared by immunoSEQ multiplex PCR; TCRdb keeps only in-frame clonotypes and omits some of them. This sample yields fewer than 400,000 clones, of which 85% to 90% are seen a single time; less than 2% belongs to the top ten. The sample comprised peripheral blood. The source of these receptors is a woman aged 30 to 39 with COVID-19, enrolled during active disease.

The J gene is TRBJ1-2, the V gene TRBV18; no firm D call. V lost 2 bases and J lost 6, with 16 bases in between. The germline V gene encodes CDR1 KGHSH and CDR2 LQKENI. The CDR3 sequence is 15 residues long. CDR3 DNA sequence: TGTGCCAGCTCACCATCTATTCCCGTCGAGAATGGCTACACCTTC. It specifies CASSPSIPVENGYTF.

The rearrangement uses TRBV6-5 and TRBJ1-6, with 7 bases aligning to TRBD1. Germline V CDR1 and CDR2: MNHEY, SVGAGI. Trimming removed 7 bases from V and 5 bases from J; junction bases left unmatched: 8. The CDR3 sequence is 15 residues long. The CDR3 bases are TGTGCCAGCACCTACAGACAGGGACATAATTCACCCCTCCACTTT. Its protein is CASTYRQGHNSPLHF.

The genes are TRBV27 and TRBJ1-6, with TRBD1 matching 7 bases. The CDR3 is 16 residues long. Germline CDR1 is MNHEY and CDR2 is SMNVEV (reference sequence). V shed 4 bases and J 9 bases; nucleotides not matched to a gene: 12. CDR3 protein: CASSSSPTGAASPLHF. For the CDR3, the DNA is TGTGCCAGCAGTTCCTCCCCTACAGGGGCGGCTTCACCCCTCCACTTT.

The chain carries TRBV5-4 and TRBJ1-2; the D gene is possibly TRBD1 (5 bases). V was pared by 0 bases and J by 1 base, with 7 bases between. Germline V CDR1 and CDR2: SGHNT, YYREEE (reference sequence). The CDR3 extends over 14 amino acids. CDR3 nucleotides: TGTGCCAGCAGCTTGGAACAGGTTAACTATGGCTACACCTTC. It specifies CASSLEQVNYGYTF.

The chain carries TRBV14 and TRBJ1-6; no clear D gene. Germline CDR1 reads SGHDN; CDR2 reads FVKESK. The CDR3 runs 14 residues. Trimming took 4 bases from V and 6 from J, leaving 10 bases between them. CDR3 in amino acids: CASSRYSLNSPLHF. DNA of the CDR3: TGTGCCAGCAGCCGTTACTCCCTTAATTCACCCCTCCACTTT.

CDR3: CASSLGLAAGETQYF. The CDR3 DNA is TGTGCCAGCAGCTTAGGCTTAGCGGCGGGAGAGACCCAGTACTTC. The V and J genes are TRBV13 and TRBJ2-5; TRBD2 is a possible D gene (6 bases). The germline V gene encodes CDR1 PRHDT and CDR2 FYEKMQ (reference sequence). The CDR3 is 15 amino acids. V was cut by 0 bases and J by 4 bases, with 12 bases left in between.

In regard to this clone: Other DNA sequences in this specimen translate into the identical CDR3. The V call is TRBV19, the J call TRBJ2-1, with D tentatively TRBD2 (6 bases). Germline CDR1 is LNHDA and CDR2 is SQIVND (reference sequence). The CDR3 totals 15 residues. Deletions cut 3 bases from V and 4 bases from J, with 13 bases between. CDR3 in amino acids: CASSIGTSSYNEQFF. The DNA of the CDR3 is TGTGCCAGTAGTATCGGAACTAGCAGTTACAATGAGCAGTTCTTC.

DNA of the CDR3: TGTGCCAGCATCCCCATCAGGGCCACTGAAGCTTTCTTT. Its protein product is CASIPIRATEAFF. V is TRBV2 and J is TRBJ1-1; possible D gene TRBD1, 5 bases. CDR1 is SNHLY, CDR2 FYNNEI, per germline. V was pared by 7 bases and J by 4 bases, with 13 bases between. The CDR3 has 13 residues.

The chain is built from TRBV5-4 and TRBJ2-1; tentative D call: TRBD1 (5 bases). Between the trimmed V and J ends, which lost 3 bases and 0 bases, there was a span of 10 bases. The CDR3 length is 15 residues. Germline V gene lookup returns CDR1 SGHNT and CDR2 YYREEE (reference sequence). The CDR3 DNA sequence: TGTGCCAGCAGCTCGACAGAATTCTCCTACAATGAGCAGTTCTTC. This translates into CASSSTEFSYNEQFF.

The CDR3 nucleotides read TGTGCCAGCAGCGTTGGGGCGGGGGGGGATGAGCAGTTCTTC. Amino acids: CASSVGAGGDEQFF. The rearrangement joins TRBV27 to TRBJ2-1, with 9 bases fitting TRBD2. Germline loops: CDR1 MNHEY, CDR2 SMNVEV (reference sequence). This CDR3 has 14 residues. J lost 8 bases, V lost 6 bases, and 8 bases had no gene match.

V gene TRBV27 combines with J gene TRBJ1-2; weak D call: TRBD1 (5 bases). Germline lookup yields CDR1 MNHEY and CDR2 SMNVEV (reference sequence). The CDR3 is 15 amino acids. V shed 1 base and J shed 5 bases, with 14 bases lying between them. Written as DNA, the CDR3 is TGTGCCAGCAGTTTATATCGGGGGGATGGGTATGGCTACACCTTC. Protein product: CASSLYRGDGYGYTF.

The J gene is TRBJ2-2, the V gene TRBV18, with a possible D match to TRBD1 (6 bases). Trimming left V 6 bases short and J 6 bases short, with 17 bases between. Germline lookup yields CDR1 KGHSH and CDR2 LQKENI. The CDR3 is 15 amino acids. The CDR3 nucleotides are TGTGCCAGCTCGCCCCCCGGGACAAGGTCCGGGGAGCTGTTTTTT. This codes for CASSPPGTRSGELFF.

The V and J genes are TRBV20-1 and TRBJ2-1; D unclear. CDR3 length: 11 amino acids. Trimming removed 3 bases at V and 9 bases at J, with 9 bases between. Germline V CDR1 and CDR2: DFQATT, SNEGSKA (reference sequence). CDR3 DNA: TGCAGTGCTAGGCCAGGAAGTGAGCAGTTCTTC. This codes for CSARPGSEQFF.

J is TRBJ2-5 and V is TRBV7-5; TRBD2 is the table's D call and was not checked against the DNA. TRBV7-5 is a documented pseudogene. There are 18 residues in the CDR3. The CDR3 region is CARSLARLAGVYQETQYF. The CDR3 DNA reads TGTGCCAGAAGCTTAGCGCGGCTAGCGGGAGTATACCAAGAGACCCAGTACTTC.

The V and J genes are TRBV9 and TRBJ1-5; tentatively, D is TRBD1 (6 bases). V was shortened by 5 bases and J by 3 bases, with 12 bases between the two germline ends. Germline V gene lookup returns CDR1 SGDLS and CDR2 YYNGEE. The CDR3 runs to 14 residues. The CDR3 spells CASSATGTNQPQHF. CDR3 sequence (DNA): TGTGCCAGCAGTGCCACAGGGACCAATCAGCCCCAGCATTTT.

This sequence joins TRBV9 and TRBJ1-2; 9 nucleotides agree with TRBD1. This CDR3 has 15 residues. Germline V gives CDR1 SGDLS, CDR2 YYNGEE. V lost 3 bases, J lost 5 bases, and 8 bases stayed unmatched. The chain's CDR3 is CASSAGQGMGYGYTF. In DNA form, the CDR3 reads TGTGCCAGCAGCGCCGGACAGGGGATGGGGTATGGCTACACCTTC.

The chain combines TRBV6-2 or TRBV6-3 with TRBJ2-7; 11 bases agree with TRBD1. Unmatched junction bases numbered 10, after V lost 4 bases and J lost 5 bases. The CDR3 runs to 16 residues. CDR1 is MNHEY and CDR2 is SVGEGT in the germline V gene. This chain's CDR3 is CASSSRGPDRGHEQYF. As DNA, the CDR3 is TGTGCCAGCAGTTCAAGGGGACCGGACAGGGGGCACGAGCAGTACTTC.

This chain links TRBV14 with TRBJ1-2; unclear D gene. CDR1 SGHDN and CDR2 FVKESK come from the germline V gene. CDR3 length equals 16 residues. V was trimmed by 4 bases and J by 4 bases, leaving 19 bases between them. CDR3 loop: CASSPPSITPPYGYTF. CDR3 nucleotides: TGTGCCAGCAGCCCACCTTCCATCACTCCGCCCTATGGCTACACCTTC.

On this clone: Other DNA sequences from this sample encode an identical CDR3 as well. This sequence joins TRBV3-1 (or the pseudogene TRBV3-2) and TRBJ1-4; D is unresolved. Germline-derived CDR1 and CDR2 are LGHDT and YNNKEL (reference sequence). This CDR3 region has 13 residues. The germline V and J ends were trimmed by 1 base and 8 bases, with 8 bases remaining between them. CDR3 sequence (DNA): TGTGCCAGCAGCCAAGCATTCGGGGAAAAACTGTTTTTT. Translation gives CASSQAFGEKLFF.

This rearrangement joins TRBV6-2 or TRBV6-3 to TRBJ1-6; 7 bases are shared with TRBD1. CDR1 MNHEY and CDR2 SVGEGT come from the germline V gene. V trimming: 4 bases; J trimming: 6 bases; junction bases outside the gene matches: 6. The CDR3 covers 15 residues. The CDR3 here is CASSSNRDSNSPLHF. CDR3 bases: TGTGCCAGCAGTTCGAACCGGGACAGTAATTCACCCCTCCACTTT.

V and J are TRBV6-5 and TRBJ2-3; TRBD1 matches at 8 bases. J lost 0 bases, V lost 9 bases, and 5 bases had no gene match. From germline, CDR1 is MNHEY and CDR2 SVGAGI. The CDR3 runs 14 residues. As DNA, the CDR3 is TGTGCCAGTGCCAGGGGGCCGAGCACAGATACGCAGTATTTT. It translates to CASARGPSTDTQYF.

A single count supports this clone. V and J are TRBV14 and TRBJ1-6; a possible D gene is TRBD1 (5 bases). CDR1 SGHDN and CDR2 FVKESK come from the germline V gene. The CDR3 is 16 residues long. The V end was cut by 1 base, the J end by 4 bases, with 11 bases between. CDR3 protein: CASSQVGLGYNSPLHF. The CDR3 DNA reads as TGTGCCAGCAGCCAAGTGGGGCTGGGGTATAATTCACCCCTCCACTTT. The entire variable domain, with the rest obtained from reference TRBV14 and TRBJ1-6, is as follows: EAGVTQFPSHSVIEKGQTVTLRCDPISGHDNLYWYRRVMGKEIKFLLHFVKESKQDESGMPNNRFLAERTGGTYSTLKVQPAELEDSGVYFCASSQVGLGYNSPLHFGNGTRLTVT.

The chain has TRBV24-1 and TRBJ2-1; 8 nucleotides match TRBD1. Germline V CDR1 and CDR2: KGHDR, SFDVKD. The CDR3 has 12 residues. V dropped 4 bases and J dropped 12; count of bases not matched to a gene: 4. The CDR3 loop is CATSDPGTGQFF. The DNA of the CDR3 is TGTGCCACCAGTGACCCCGGGACAGGGCAGTTCTTC.

This clone was observed a few times. The V and J genes are TRBV5-1 and TRBJ1-1; TRBD1 might be the D (6 bases). Germline CDR1 is SGHRS and CDR2 is YFSETQ. There are 15 residues in the CDR3. Trimming removed 0 bases at V and 4 bases at J, with 13 bases between. The CDR3 protein is CASSLGRGQSTEAFF. In nucleotides, the CDR3 is TGCGCCAGCAGCTTGGGACGCGGACAGAGCACTGAAGCTTTCTTT.

This chain links TRBV11-2 with TRBJ2-5, with TRBD1 identical over 8 bases. Trimming took 0 bases from V and 5 from J; bases not matched to a gene: 11. The germline gives CDR1 SGHAT, CDR2 FQNNGV. This CDR3 region has 17 residues. The CDR3 sequence is CASSLDGRQGSRETQYF. CDR3 nucleotide sequence: TGTGCCAGCAGCTTAGATGGCCGACAGGGGAGCAGGGAGACCCAGTACTTC.

V usage is TRBV7-3 and J usage is TRBJ2-3; 8 bases agree with TRBD1. This CDR3 spans 14 amino acids. The V gene's germline CDR1 is SGHTA and CDR2 FQGTGA. V lost 5 bases to trimming and J lost 9 bases; unmatched junction nucleotides: 10. Written as DNA, the CDR3 is TGTGCCAGCAGCGCCCAGGGGGCGATTGACACGCAGTATTTT. Its translation: CASSAQGAIDTQYF.

V gene TRBV7-9 combines with J gene TRBJ2-5; 7 bases map to TRBD2. V shed 0 bases, J shed 0 bases, and the junction held 1 base outside the gene matches. The V gene's germline CDR1 is SEHNR and CDR2 FQNEAQ (reference sequence). The length of the CDR3 is 15 residues. For the CDR3, the DNA is TGTGCCAGCAGCTTAGCGGGGACTAACCAAGAGACCCAGTACTTC. Its protein is CASSLAGTNQETQYF.